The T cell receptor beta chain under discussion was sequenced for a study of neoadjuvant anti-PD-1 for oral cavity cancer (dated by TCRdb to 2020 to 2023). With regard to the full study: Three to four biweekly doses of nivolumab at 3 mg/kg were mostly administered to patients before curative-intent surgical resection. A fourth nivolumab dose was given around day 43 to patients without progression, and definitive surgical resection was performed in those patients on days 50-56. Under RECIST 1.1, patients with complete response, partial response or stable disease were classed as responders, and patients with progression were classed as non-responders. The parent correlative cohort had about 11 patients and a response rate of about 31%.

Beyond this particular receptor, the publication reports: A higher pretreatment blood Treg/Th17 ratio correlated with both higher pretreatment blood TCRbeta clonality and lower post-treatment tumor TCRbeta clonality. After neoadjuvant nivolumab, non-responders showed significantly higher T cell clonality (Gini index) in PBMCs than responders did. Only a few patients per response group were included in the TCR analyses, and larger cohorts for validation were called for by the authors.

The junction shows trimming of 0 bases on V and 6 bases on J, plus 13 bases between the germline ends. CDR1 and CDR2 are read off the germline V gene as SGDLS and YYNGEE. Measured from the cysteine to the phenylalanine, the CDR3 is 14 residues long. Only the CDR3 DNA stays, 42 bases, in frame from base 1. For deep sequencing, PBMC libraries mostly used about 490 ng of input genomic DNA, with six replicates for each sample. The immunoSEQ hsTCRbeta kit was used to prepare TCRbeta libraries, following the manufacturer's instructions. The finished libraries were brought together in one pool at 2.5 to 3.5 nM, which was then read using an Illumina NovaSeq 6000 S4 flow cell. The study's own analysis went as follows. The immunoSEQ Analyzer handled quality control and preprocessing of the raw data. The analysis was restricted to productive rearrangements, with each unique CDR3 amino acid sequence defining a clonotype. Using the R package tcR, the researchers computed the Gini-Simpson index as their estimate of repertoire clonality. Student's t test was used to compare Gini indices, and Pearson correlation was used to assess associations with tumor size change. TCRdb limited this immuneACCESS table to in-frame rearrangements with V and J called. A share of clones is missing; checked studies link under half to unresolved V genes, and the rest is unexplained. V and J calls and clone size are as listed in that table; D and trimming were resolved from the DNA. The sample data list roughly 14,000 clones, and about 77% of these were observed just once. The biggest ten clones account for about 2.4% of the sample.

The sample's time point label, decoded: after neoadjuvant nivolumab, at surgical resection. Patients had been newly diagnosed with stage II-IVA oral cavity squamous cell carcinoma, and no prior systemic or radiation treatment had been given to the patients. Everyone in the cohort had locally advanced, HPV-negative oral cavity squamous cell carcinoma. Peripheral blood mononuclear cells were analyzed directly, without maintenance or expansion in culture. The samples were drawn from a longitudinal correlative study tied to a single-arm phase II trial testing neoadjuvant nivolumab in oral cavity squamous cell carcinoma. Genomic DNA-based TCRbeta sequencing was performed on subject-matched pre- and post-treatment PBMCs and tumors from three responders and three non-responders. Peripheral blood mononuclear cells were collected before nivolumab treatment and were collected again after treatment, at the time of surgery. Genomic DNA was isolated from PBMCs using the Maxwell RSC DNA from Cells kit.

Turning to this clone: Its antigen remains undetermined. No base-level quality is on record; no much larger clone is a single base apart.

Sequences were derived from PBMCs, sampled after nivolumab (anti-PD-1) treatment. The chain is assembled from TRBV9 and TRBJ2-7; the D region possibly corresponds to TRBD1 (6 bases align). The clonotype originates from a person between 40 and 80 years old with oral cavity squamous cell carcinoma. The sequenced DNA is TGTGCCAGCAGCGTAGATCAGGGGACCCGCGAGCAGTACTTC. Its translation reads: CASSVDQGTREQYF.